Described below is a single T cell receptor (beta chain) sequence and its context. The table came from immunoSEQ multiplex PCR; TCRdb's copy has only in-frame clones and leaves some out. Found here are about 86,000 clones, over 85% of them singletons; the top ten hold less than 3.5%. Looked up from germline, CDR1 is LNHDA and CDR2 is SQIVND (reference sequence). CDR3 size: 15 residues. Trimming removed 7 bases at V and 3 bases at J, with 18 bases between. This sample was included in a study of T cell responses to AZD1222 COVID-19 vaccine. This receptor was taken from an adult in good health. The chain joins TRBV19 to TRBJ1-1; D is undetermined. Sequencing used peripheral blood, obtained on day 0 of AZD1222 vaccination. CDR3 bases: TGTGCCAGTAAGAGGCCCGGAGTAATTTACACTGAAGCTTTCTTT. This gives the protein CASKRPGVIYTEAFF.